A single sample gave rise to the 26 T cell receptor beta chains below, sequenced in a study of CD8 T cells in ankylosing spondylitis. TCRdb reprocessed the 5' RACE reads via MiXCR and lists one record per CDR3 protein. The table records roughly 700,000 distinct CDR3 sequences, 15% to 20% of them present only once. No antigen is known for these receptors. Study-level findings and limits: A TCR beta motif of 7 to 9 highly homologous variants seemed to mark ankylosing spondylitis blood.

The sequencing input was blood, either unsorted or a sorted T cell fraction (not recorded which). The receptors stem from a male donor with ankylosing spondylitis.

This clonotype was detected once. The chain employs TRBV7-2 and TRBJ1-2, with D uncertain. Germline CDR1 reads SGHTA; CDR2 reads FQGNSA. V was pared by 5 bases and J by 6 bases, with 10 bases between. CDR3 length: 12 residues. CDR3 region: CASSPYRDGYTF. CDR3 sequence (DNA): TGTGCCAGCAGCCCCTACCGGGATGGCTACACCTTC.

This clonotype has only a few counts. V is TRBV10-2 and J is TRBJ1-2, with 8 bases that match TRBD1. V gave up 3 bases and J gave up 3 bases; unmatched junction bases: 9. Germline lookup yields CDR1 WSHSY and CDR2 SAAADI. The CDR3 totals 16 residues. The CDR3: CASSDHRSDRDYGYTF. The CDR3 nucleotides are TGCGCCAGCAGTGACCACCGCTCGGACAGGGACTATGGCTACACCTTC.

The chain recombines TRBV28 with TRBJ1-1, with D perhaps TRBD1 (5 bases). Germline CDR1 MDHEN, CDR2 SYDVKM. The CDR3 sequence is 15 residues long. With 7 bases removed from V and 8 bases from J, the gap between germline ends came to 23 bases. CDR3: CASTTRGPPPREAFF. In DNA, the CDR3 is TGTGCCAGCACTACTAGGGGCCCACCACCCCGAGAAGCTTTCTTT.

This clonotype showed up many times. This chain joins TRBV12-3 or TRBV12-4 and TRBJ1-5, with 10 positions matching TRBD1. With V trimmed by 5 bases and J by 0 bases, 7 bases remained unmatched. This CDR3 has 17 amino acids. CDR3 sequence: CASSPSDRGLSNQPQHF. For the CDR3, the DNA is TGTGCCAGCAGTCCCTCCGACAGGGGGCTTAGCAATCAGCCCCAGCATTTT.

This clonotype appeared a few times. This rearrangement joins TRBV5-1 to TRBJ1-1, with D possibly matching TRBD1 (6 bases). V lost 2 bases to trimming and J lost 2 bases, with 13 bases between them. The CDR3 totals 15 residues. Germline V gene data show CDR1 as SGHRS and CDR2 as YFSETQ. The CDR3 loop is CASSFKAGVNTEAFF. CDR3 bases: TGCGCCAGCAGCTTCAAAGCAGGGGTTAACACTGAAGCTTTCTTT.

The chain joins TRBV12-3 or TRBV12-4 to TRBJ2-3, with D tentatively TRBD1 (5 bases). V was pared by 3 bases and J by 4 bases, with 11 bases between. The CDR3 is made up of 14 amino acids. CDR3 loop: CASSLGQSADTQYF. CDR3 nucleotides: TGTGCCAGCAGTTTGGGGCAGAGCGCAGATACGCAGTATTTT.

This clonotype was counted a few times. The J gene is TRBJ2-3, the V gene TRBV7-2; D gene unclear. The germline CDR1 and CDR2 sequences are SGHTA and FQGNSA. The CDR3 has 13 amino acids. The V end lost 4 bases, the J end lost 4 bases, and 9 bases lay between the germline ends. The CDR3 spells CASSSHRPDTQYF. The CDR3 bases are TGTGCCAGCAGCTCCCATCGCCCAGATACGCAGTATTTT.

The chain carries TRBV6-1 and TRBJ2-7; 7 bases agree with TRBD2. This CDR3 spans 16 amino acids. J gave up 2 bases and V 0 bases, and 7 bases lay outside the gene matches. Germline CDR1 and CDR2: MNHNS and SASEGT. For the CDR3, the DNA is TGTGCCAGCAGTGAAGCAACCGGGACTAAGCCCTACGAGCAGTACTTC. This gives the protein CASSEATGTKPYEQYF.

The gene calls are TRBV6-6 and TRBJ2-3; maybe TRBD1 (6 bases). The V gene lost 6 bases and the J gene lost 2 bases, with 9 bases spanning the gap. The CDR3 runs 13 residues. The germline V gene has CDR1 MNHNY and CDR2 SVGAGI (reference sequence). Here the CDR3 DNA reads TGTGCCAGCAGACGGACAGTCACAGATACGCAGTATTTT. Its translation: CASRRTVTDTQYF.

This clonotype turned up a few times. The CDR3 sequence is CASSHGGLDTQYF. CDR3 sequence (DNA): TGTGCCAGCAGCCACGGGGGTTTGGATACGCAGTATTTT. The gene calls are TRBV3-1 and TRBJ2-3; a possible D gene is TRBD2 (6 bases). Trimming cost V 3 bases and J 6 bases, with 10 bases left between them. Germline CDR1 is LGHDT and CDR2 is YNNKEL (reference sequence). The CDR3 consists of 13 residues.

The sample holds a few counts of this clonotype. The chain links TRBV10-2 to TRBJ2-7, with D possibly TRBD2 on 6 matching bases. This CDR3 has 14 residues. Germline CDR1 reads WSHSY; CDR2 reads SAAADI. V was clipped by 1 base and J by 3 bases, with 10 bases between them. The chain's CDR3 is CASSEFGGGYEQYF. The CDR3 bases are TGCGCCAGCAGTGAGTTCGGGGGAGGCTACGAGCAGTACTTC.

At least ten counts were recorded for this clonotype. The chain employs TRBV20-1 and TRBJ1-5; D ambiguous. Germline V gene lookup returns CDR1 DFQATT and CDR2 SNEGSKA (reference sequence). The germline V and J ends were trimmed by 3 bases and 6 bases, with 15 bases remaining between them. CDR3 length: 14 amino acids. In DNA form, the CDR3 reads TGCAGTGCTAGGACCGGGGTTCCCGGTCAGCCCCAGCATTTT. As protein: CSARTGVPGQPQHF.

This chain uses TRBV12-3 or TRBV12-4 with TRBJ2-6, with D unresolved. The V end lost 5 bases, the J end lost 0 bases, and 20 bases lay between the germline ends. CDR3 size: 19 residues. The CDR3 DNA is TGTGCCAGCAGTCCTTCGGTCGGATCTAGAACCTCTGGGGCCAACGTCCTGACTTTC. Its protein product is CASSPSVGSRTSGANVLTF.

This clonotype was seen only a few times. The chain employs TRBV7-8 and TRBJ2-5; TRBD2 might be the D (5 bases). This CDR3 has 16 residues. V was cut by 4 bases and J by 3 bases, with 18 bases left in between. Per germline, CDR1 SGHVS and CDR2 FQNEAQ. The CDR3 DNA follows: TGTGCCAGCAGCTCCCTTTCTGGCGGAGGCAAAGAGACCCAGTACTTC. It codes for CASSSLSGGGKETQYF.

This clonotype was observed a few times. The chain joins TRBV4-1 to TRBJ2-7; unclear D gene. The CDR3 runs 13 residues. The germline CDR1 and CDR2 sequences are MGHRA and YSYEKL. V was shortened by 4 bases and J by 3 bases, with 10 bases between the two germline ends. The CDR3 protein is CASSRDLDYEQYF. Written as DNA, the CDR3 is TGCGCCAGCAGCCGCGACCTAGACTACGAGCAGTACTTC.

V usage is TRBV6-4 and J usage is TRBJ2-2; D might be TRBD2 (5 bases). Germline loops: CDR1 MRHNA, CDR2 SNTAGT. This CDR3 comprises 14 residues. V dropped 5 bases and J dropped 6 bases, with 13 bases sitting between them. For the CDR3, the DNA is TGTGCCAGCAGTCAGGACTGGTCGTCCGGGGAGCTGTTTTTT. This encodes CASSQDWSSGELFF.

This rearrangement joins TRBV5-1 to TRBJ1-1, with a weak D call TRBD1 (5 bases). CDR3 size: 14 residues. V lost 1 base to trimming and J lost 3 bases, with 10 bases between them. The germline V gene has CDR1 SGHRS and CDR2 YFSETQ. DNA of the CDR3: TGCGCCAGCAGCTTGCGCTGGGGGGACACTGAAGCTTTCTTT. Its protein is CASSLRWGDTEAFF.

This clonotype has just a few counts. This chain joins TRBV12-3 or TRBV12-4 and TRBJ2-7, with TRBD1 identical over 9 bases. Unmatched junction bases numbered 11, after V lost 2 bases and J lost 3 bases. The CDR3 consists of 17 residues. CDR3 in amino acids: CASSLMDRGPRGYEQYF. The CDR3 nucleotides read TGTGCCAGCAGTTTAATGGACAGGGGTCCTAGGGGCTACGAGCAGTACTTC.

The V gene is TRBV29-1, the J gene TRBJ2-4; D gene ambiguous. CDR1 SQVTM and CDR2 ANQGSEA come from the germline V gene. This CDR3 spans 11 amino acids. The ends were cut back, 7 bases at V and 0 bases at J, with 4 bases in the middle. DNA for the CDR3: TGCAGCGCCACAGCCAAAAACATTCAGTACTTC. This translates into CSATAKNIQYF.

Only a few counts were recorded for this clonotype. The CDR3 bases are TGTGCCAGCATCCGAACAGGGAACTATGGCTACACCTTC. It specifies CASIRTGNYGYTF. V and J are TRBV2 and TRBJ1-2; a possible D gene is TRBD1 (6 bases). The CDR3 totals 13 residues. V gave up 7 bases and J gave up 2 bases, with 11 bases separating them. Germline CDR1 and CDR2: SNHLY and FYNNEI.

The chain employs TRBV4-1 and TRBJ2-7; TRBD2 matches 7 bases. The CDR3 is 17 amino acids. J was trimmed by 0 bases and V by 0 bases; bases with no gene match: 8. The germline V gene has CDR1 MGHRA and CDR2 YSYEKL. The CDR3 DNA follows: TGCGCCAGCAGCCAAGATAGAGGAGCGGGACGCTCCTACGAGCAGTACTTC. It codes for CASSQDRGAGRSYEQYF.

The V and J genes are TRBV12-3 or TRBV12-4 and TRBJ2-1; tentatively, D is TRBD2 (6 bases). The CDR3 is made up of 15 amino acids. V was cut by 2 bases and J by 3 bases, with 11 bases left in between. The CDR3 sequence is CASSLIGGGYNEQFF. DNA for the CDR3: TGTGCCAGCAGTTTAATCGGGGGAGGCTACAATGAGCAGTTCTTC.

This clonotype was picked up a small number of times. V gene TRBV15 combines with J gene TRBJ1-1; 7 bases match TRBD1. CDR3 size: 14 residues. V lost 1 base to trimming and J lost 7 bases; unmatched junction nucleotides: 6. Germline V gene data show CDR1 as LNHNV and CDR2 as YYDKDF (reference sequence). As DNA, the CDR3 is TGTGCCACCAGCAGAGTAGGGGGCTCTAATGAAGCTTTCTTT. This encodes CATSRVGGSNEAFF.

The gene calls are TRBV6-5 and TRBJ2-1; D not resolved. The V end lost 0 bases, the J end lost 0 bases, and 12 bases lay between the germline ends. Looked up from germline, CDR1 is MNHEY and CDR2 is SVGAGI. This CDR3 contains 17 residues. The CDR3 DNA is TGTGCCAGCAGTTACTCGAGACGGTCTCGCTCCTACAATGAGCAGTTCTTC. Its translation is CASSYSRRSRSYNEQFF.

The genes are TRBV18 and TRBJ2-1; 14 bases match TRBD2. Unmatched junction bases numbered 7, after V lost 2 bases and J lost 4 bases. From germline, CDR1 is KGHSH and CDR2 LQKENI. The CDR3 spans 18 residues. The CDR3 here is CASSPVGLAGAGYNEQFF. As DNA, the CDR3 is TGTGCCAGCTCACCAGTGGGACTAGCGGGAGCGGGTTACAATGAGCAGTTCTTC.

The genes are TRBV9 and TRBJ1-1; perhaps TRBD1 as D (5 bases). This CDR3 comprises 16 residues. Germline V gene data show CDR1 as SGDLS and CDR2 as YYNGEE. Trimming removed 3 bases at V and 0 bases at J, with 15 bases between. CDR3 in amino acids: CASSELSGTVNTEAFF. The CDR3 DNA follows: TGTGCCAGCAGCGAATTGTCCGGGACGGTGAACACTGAAGCTTTCTTT.